Below, 29 T cell receptor beta chains from the same sample are listed, as sequenced in a study of monozygotic twins with inflammatory bowel disease. TCRdb reprocessed the 5' RACE reads, with one entry per CDR3 protein and no DNA. Its table lists approximately 330,000 distinct CDR3 sequences. Sequenced: blood. All receptors derive from a human donor with ulcerative colitis or Crohn's disease, or a healthy co-twin of an affected twin (not recorded which).

The chain uses TRBV2 and TRBJ2-7; without DNA, the TCRdb call of TRBD1 cannot be checked. The CDR3 contains 13 residues. Germline-derived CDR1 and CDR2 are SNHLY and FYNNEI. This CDR3 reads CATRTGRIGEQYF.

The J gene is TRBJ2-1, the V gene TRBV5-4; no DNA is available, so the TRBD2 call from TCRdb remains unchecked. The CDR3 spans 16 residues. Germline CDR1 reads SGHNT; CDR2 reads YYREEE (reference sequence). CDR3 residues: CASSDRGGPNYNEQFF.

The chain joins TRBV12-3 or TRBV12-4 to TRBJ1-4; without DNA, the TCRdb call of TRBD1 cannot be checked. CDR3 length: 17 amino acids. CDR3 amino acids: CASSLYAPGLPNEKLFF.

The chain employs TRBV4-3 and TRBJ2-5; the D call of TRBD1 rests on TCRdb alone, since no DNA is present to check it. The CDR3 has 18 amino acids. In germline, CDR1 is LGHNA, CDR2 YSLEER. CDR3 in amino acids: CASSQDLIGAPKQETQYF.

The chain links TRBV20-1 to TRBJ1-1; the D call from TCRdb, TRBD1, cannot be confirmed without DNA. Germline CDR1 DFQATT, CDR2 SNEGSKA (reference sequence). The CDR3 extends over 16 amino acids. CDR3 in amino acids: CSARSRGTGGTTEAFF.

V usage is TRBV7-8 and J usage is TRBJ2-6; TCRdb designates TRBD1, a call that cannot be tested without DNA. Germline values: CDR1 SGHVS, CDR2 FQNEAQ. The CDR3 totals 16 residues. CDR3 sequence reads: CASRGTGPSGANVLTF. The variable domain in full, with the rest retrieved from reference TRBV7-8 and TRBJ2-6, is GAGVSQSPRYKVAKRGQDVALRCDPISGHVSLFWYQQALGQGPEFLTYFQNEAQLDKSGLPSDRFFAERPEGSVSTLKIQRTQQEDSAVYLCASRGTGPSGANVLTFGAGSRLTVL.

This chain links TRBV20-1 with TRBJ2-1; TCRdb's D call of TRBD1 is untestable without DNA. Germline V gives CDR1 DFQATT, CDR2 SNEGSKA (reference sequence). The CDR3 length is 14 residues. The CDR3 reads CSATPAQGWYEQFF.

The rearrangement uses TRBV7-7 and TRBJ2-5. Germline V gives CDR1 SSHAT, CDR2 FNYEAQ (reference sequence). CDR3 length: 13 residues. CDR3 amino acids: CASSLDFGETQYF.

This rearrangement joins TRBV20-1 to TRBJ2-1; the D gene TCRdb calls, TRBD1, cannot be checked with no DNA. Germline V lookup: CDR1 DFQATT, CDR2 SNEGSKA (reference sequence). There are 14 residues in the CDR3. CDR3 sequence reads: CSARDYRAGPLEFF.

This chain uses TRBV29-1 with TRBJ2-5. The CDR3 sequence is 12 residues long. Per germline, CDR1 SQVTM and CDR2 ANQGSEA. CDR3 region: CSVGGRGETQYF.

This chain uses TRBV5-6 with TRBJ2-7; TCRdb reports TRBD2, a call that lacks DNA to check it against. The CDR3 is 14 amino acids. Per the germline V gene, CDR1 is SGHDT and CDR2 is YYEEEE. CDR3 amino acids: CASSYGPAGYEQYF.

This rearrangement joins TRBV7-8 to TRBJ2-3. Germline CDR1 and CDR2: SGHVS and FQNEAQ. This CDR3 region has 16 residues. The CDR3 loop is CASSLPTSISTDTQYF.

This chain uses TRBV20-1 with TRBJ2-7; no DNA is available, so the TRBD2 call from TCRdb remains unchecked. Germline V gene lookup returns CDR1 DFQATT and CDR2 SNEGSKA (reference sequence). There are 12 residues in the CDR3. This CDR3 reads CSASPRSYEQYF.

This chain joins TRBV25-1 and TRBJ2-4; TCRdb lists TRBD1, though no DNA is available to test this call. The CDR3 is 16 amino acids. Germline V gene lookup returns CDR1 MGHDK and CDR2 SYGVNS. CDR3 amino acids: CASSESRGSGKNIQYF.

V and J are TRBV6-2 or TRBV6-3 and TRBJ2-7. CDR1 MNHEY and CDR2 SVGEGT come from the germline V gene. The CDR3 sequence is 12 residues long. CDR3 sequence: CASSRRSYEQYF.

The CDR3 spells CASSLATTTAYTF. The chain is built from TRBV7-2 and TRBJ1-2. CDR1 and CDR2 from the germline V gene are SGHTA and FQGNSA. This CDR3 is 13 amino acids long.

The rearrangement links TRBV28 to TRBJ1-1; TCRdb picks TRBD1, but there is no DNA to check that call. CDR3 length: 15 residues. Germline loops: CDR1 MDHEN, CDR2 SYDVKM. CDR3 sequence reads: CASSTSDRLNTEAFF.

The CDR3 protein is CASSYGAGDTQYF. The chain combines TRBV6-5 with TRBJ2-3; no DNA is available, so the TRBD1 call from TCRdb remains unchecked. The CDR3 has 13 amino acids. The V gene's germline CDR1 is MNHEY and CDR2 SVGAGI.

The V gene is TRBV20-1, the J gene TRBJ1-4; absent DNA, TCRdb's TRBD1 call cannot be checked. Germline V CDR1 and CDR2: DFQATT, SNEGSKA (reference sequence). The CDR3 covers 14 residues. The CDR3 protein is CSAKGQYFNEKLFF.

V usage is TRBV11-1 and J usage is TRBJ2-6; TCRdb's D gene call, TRBD1, goes unchecked for lack of DNA. The CDR3 consists of 19 residues. The V gene's germline CDR1 is SGHAT and CDR2 FQDESV (reference sequence). CDR3 sequence reads: CASNPHRDRGSPGANVLTF.

The J gene is TRBJ2-7, the V gene TRBV7-8; TCRdb designates TRBD1, a call that cannot be tested without DNA. The germline V gene encodes CDR1 SGHVS and CDR2 FQNEAQ. This CDR3 is 14 amino acids long. This CDR3 is CASSVSGGPIEQYF.

The rearrangement links TRBV6-2 or TRBV6-3 to TRBJ2-2; TCRdb lists TRBD2, though no DNA is available to test this call. Germline V gene lookup returns CDR1 MNHEY and CDR2 SVGEGT. The CDR3 is 17 residues long. The CDR3 spells CASSYRMDSMHTGELFF.

CDR3: CAISEEQGIIHEQYF. The chain joins TRBV10-3 to TRBJ2-7; TCRdb's D call, TRBD1, is unchecked because there is no DNA. The CDR3 has 15 residues. Per the germline V gene, CDR1 is ENHRY and CDR2 is SYGVKD.

The chain joins TRBV24-1 to TRBJ2-3. Germline V gives CDR1 KGHDR, CDR2 SFDVKD. This CDR3 has 13 amino acids. This chain's CDR3 is CATSDFGTDTQYF.

The CDR3 sequence is CASSDTENTEAFF. The chain uses TRBV5-1 and TRBJ1-1. Germline CDR1 SGHRS, CDR2 YFSETQ. CDR3 length: 13 amino acids.

The chain uses TRBV20-1 and TRBJ2-7; without DNA, the TCRdb call of TRBD2 cannot be checked. The CDR3 spans 17 residues. From germline, CDR1 is DFQATT and CDR2 SNEGSKA (reference sequence). CDR3 region: CSAYPGTSGFIEYEQYF.

The V gene is TRBV7-6, the J gene TRBJ2-2. The CDR3 runs 13 residues. In germline, CDR1 is SGHVS, CDR2 FNYEAQ. CDR3 protein: CASSLEVFGELFF.

The genes are TRBV18 and TRBJ2-3. This CDR3 is 16 amino acids long. The germline CDR1 and CDR2 sequences are KGHSH and LQKENI. The chain's CDR3 is CASSPSLSVITDTQYF.

The rearrangement joins TRBV7-6 to TRBJ1-3; TCRdb lists TRBD1, though no DNA is available to test this call. CDR3 length: 15 amino acids. Germline assignment: CDR1 SGHVS and CDR2 FNYEAQ. The CDR3 sequence: CASSTTGKAGNTIYF.